The source of this T cell receptor (beta chain) is a study of blood T cell repertoires in COVID-19. As for the study in general: Some COVID-19 samples were acute and others convalescent; all came from the United States, Italy and Spain.

In the study's own analysis: Amplification of reference gene primers provided the estimated nucleated cell counts. Using immunoSEQ multiplex PCR, the repertoire was profiled, and TCRdb retains in-frame clones only, with some absent. Clonal size and the V and J genes are those of that table, whereas D and trimming came from the DNA. The sample lists about 260,000 clones, approximately 88% occurring once. The CDR3 has 16 amino acids. In germline, CDR1 is MNHEY, CDR2 SVGAGI. Trimming shortened V by 0 bases and J by 5 bases, and 16 bases separated the two germline ends. Seattle cases were enrolled at active infection and followed longitudinally.

The rearrangement joins TRBV6-5 to TRBJ1-1; TRBD1 is a possible D gene (5 bases). The receptor comes from a woman in her 70s with COVID-19, enrolled during active disease. Sequenced input: peripheral blood. CDR3: CASSYSGAPGETEAFF. The CDR3 nucleotides read TGTGCCAGCAGTTACTCAGGGGCACCGGGGGAAACTGAAGCTTTCTTT.